What follows are 20 T cell receptor beta chains derived from one specimen sequenced in a study of control samples from healthy donors and cancer patients. Using immunoSEQ multiplex PCR, the repertoire was profiled, and TCRdb retains in-frame clones only, with some absent. The sample has 100,000 to 150,000 clones; roughly 92% are singletons. Sequencing was carried out using blood. These receptors originate from a young man in good health.

The chain links TRBV10-1 to TRBJ2-7; D is possibly TRBD1 (6 bases). CDR1 and CDR2 (germline): WNHNN, SYGVQD (reference sequence). The V end lost 6 bases, the J end lost 2 bases, and 38 bases lay between the germline ends. The CDR3 sequence is 22 residues long. The CDR3 spells CASRLGQPPKVSLPKRPYEQYF. In DNA, the CDR3 is TGCGCCAGCAGATTAGGACAGCCTCCAAAGGTTTCGCTACCAAAAAGACCCTACGAGCAGTACTTC.

This clone has only one observation. The rearrangement joins TRBV11-2 to TRBJ1-6; D might be TRBD1 (5 bases). V was clipped by 1 base and J by 9 bases, with 7 bases between them. CDR1 and CDR2 (germline): SGHAT, FQNNGV. The CDR3 is 13 amino acids. The CDR3 sequence is CASSLVGGSPLHF. In nucleotides, the CDR3 is TGTGCCAGCAGCTTAGTGGGGGGTTCACCCCTCCACTTT.

This clone was recorded a few times. The CDR3 does not end in the conserved phenylalanine or tryptophan, so this is likely a read error. No DNA is shown, since the ends of the CDR3 on it are uncertain; the CDR3 is the one TCRdb lists. The chain joins TRBV21-1 to TRBJ1-1. TRBV21-1 is flagged as a pseudogene. Inclusive of both ends, the CDR3 amounts to 11 amino acids. The CDR3 protein is CASTPEGGARA.

The chain couples TRBV5-1 to TRBJ2-5, with 14 bases aligning to TRBD2. V lost 4 bases to trimming and J lost 5 bases; unmatched junction nucleotides: 7. Germline V gene sequence: CDR1 SGHRS, CDR2 YFSETQ. This CDR3 contains 16 residues. In DNA, the CDR3 is TGCGCCAGCAGCCTAGGGACTAGCGGGGGCTGGGAGACCCAGTACTTC. It yields the protein CASSLGTSGGWETQYF.

The chain joins TRBV5-6 to TRBJ2-4, with D possibly matching TRBD2 (5 bases). This CDR3 comprises 13 residues. With 0 bases removed from V and 8 bases from J, the gap between germline ends came to 9 bases. The V gene's germline CDR1 is SGHDT and CDR2 YYEEEE. The CDR3 coding sequence is TGTGCCAGCAGCTTGGGAGGGTTAGACATTCAGTACTTC. Encoded protein: CASSLGGLDIQYF.

The V call is TRBV12-3 or TRBV12-4, the J call TRBJ2-7, with D unclear. V dropped 1 base and J dropped 7 bases, with 11 bases sitting between them. CDR3 length: 13 amino acids. In DNA, the CDR3 is TGTGCCAGCAGTTTAGGGCGGTATAAGGAGCAGTACTTC. Protein sequence: CASSLGRYKEQYF.

CDR3 protein: CASSSGGGYGYTF. In DNA, the CDR3 is TGTGCCAGCAGCTCCGGGGGAGGCTATGGCTACACCTTC. The chain joins TRBV11-2 to TRBJ1-2; TRBD1 might be the D (5 bases). Trimming took off 4 bases at V and 4 bases at J, with 10 bases between the two ends. This CDR3 is built from 13 residues. Germline CDR1 SGHAT, CDR2 FQNNGV.

This rearrangement joins TRBV19 to TRBJ2-3; 16 nucleotides match TRBD2. V shed 3 bases and J 4 bases; nucleotides not matched to a gene: 4. Germline CDR1 reads LNHDA; CDR2 reads SQIVND (reference sequence). This CDR3 comprises 17 residues. CDR3 sequence: CASSIGTSGGAADTQYF. As DNA, the CDR3 is TGTGCCAGTAGTATTGGGACTAGCGGGGGGGCCGCAGATACGCAGTATTTT. Full variable domain (missing parts from reference TRBV19 and TRBJ2-3): DGGITQSPKYLFRKEGQNVTLSCEQNLNHDAMYWYRQDPGQGLRLIYYSQIVNDFQKGDIAEGYSVSREKKESFPLTVTSAQKNPTAFYLCASSIGTSGGAADTQYFGPGTRLTVL.

As concerns this clone: Other DNA sequences within the sample encode an identical CDR3. The chain joins TRBV2 to TRBJ2-7, with TRBD1 matching over 8 bases. CDR1 is SNHLY, CDR2 FYNNEI, per germline. With V trimmed by 2 bases and J by 1 base, 1 base remained unmatched. There are 14 residues in the CDR3. As DNA, the CDR3 is TGTGCCAGCAGTGAACAGGGGGCATCCTACGAGCAGTACTTC. It yields the protein CASSEQGASYEQYF.

The chain recombines TRBV30 with TRBJ1-3, with D unresolved. Trimming removed 0 bases from V and 2 bases from J, with 11 bases in between. The CDR3 is 15 amino acids. In germline, CDR1 is GTSNPN, CDR2 SVGIG (reference sequence). This CDR3 is CAWSVIGRAGNTIYF. DNA for the CDR3: TGTGCCTGGAGTGTGATTGGTAGGGCTGGAAACACCATATATTTT.

CDR3 amino acids: CASSLGLGNTEAFF. DNA of the CDR3: TGTGCCAGCAGCTTAGGTTTAGGGAACACTGAAGCTTTCTTT. The chain links TRBV11-2 to TRBJ1-1; D remains unclear. The CDR3 totals 14 residues. V lost 1 base and J 1 base, leaving 7 bases between the germline ends. Germline CDR1 SGHAT, CDR2 FQNNGV. Variable domain in full (rest from reference TRBV11-2 and TRBJ1-1): EAGVAQSPRYKIIEKRQSVAFWCNPISGHATLYWYQQILGQGPKLLIQFQNNGVVDDSQLPKDRFSAERLKGVDSTLKIQPAKLEDSAVYLCASSLGLGNTEAFFGQGTRLTVV.

The V gene is TRBV10-3, the J gene TRBJ2-1; D remains ambiguous. Looked up from germline, CDR1 is ENHRY and CDR2 is SYGVKD. The CDR3 sequence is 16 residues long. Trimming removed 9 bases at V and 0 bases at J, with 18 bases between. CDR3 nucleotides: TGTGCCATTATGAAAGGAGCGACCAGCTCCTACAATGAGCAGTTCTTC. Translating it yields CAIMKGATSSYNEQFF.

Comments on this clone: This CDR3 is also generated by other DNA sequences in the sample. The chain couples TRBV15 to TRBJ1-5; D may be TRBD1 (6 bases). The germline V gene encodes CDR1 LNHNV and CDR2 YYDKDF (reference sequence). V lost 0 bases and J 1 base, leaving 7 bases between the germline ends. This CDR3 comprises 15 residues. Here the CDR3 DNA reads TGTGCCACCAGCAGAGACAGGGGAAGCAATCAGCCCCAGCATTTT. It codes for CATSRDRGSNQPQHF. The whole variable domain, filled in from reference TRBV15 and TRBJ1-5, reads DAMVIQNPRYQVTQFGKPVTLSCSQTLNHNVMYWYQQKSSQAPKLLFHYYDKDFNNEADTPDNFQSRRPNTSFCFLDIRSPGLGDTAMYLCATSRDRGSNQPQHFGDGTRLSIL.

The gene calls are TRBV6-1 and TRBJ2-4; possible D gene TRBD1, 5 bases. Trimming left V 3 bases short and J 0 bases short, with 9 bases between. In germline, CDR1 is MNHNS, CDR2 SASEGT. There are 15 residues in the CDR3. The CDR3: CASSDFDRAKNIQYF. CDR3 coding DNA: TGTGCCAGCAGTGATTTTGACAGAGCCAAAAACATTCAGTACTTC.

This chain uses TRBV6-5 with TRBJ1-5; a weak D match, TRBD1 (5 bases). Germline CDR1 MNHEY, CDR2 SVGAGI. With 0 bases removed from V and 0 bases from J, the gap between germline ends came to 6 bases. The CDR3 is made up of 15 amino acids. In DNA, the CDR3 is TGTGCCAGCAGTTACTCGGGGGGTAGCAATCAGCCCCAGCATTTT. Amino acid sequence: CASSYSGGSNQPQHF.

This rearrangement joins TRBV5-1 to TRBJ2-5; the D is unclear. The CDR3 contains 14 residues. Germline V CDR1 and CDR2: SGHRS, YFSETQ. Trimming stripped 2 bases from V and 5 bases from J, with 13 bases between. The CDR3 protein is CASSFYGPQETQYF. DNA for the CDR3: TGCGCCAGCAGCTTTTACGGACCTCAGGAGACCCAGTACTTC.

As DNA, the CDR3 is TGTGCCAGCAGCCGAAGCGGGGGGAGCTCCTACAATGAGCAGTTCTTC. This gives the protein CASSRSGGSSYNEQFF. The chain links TRBV14 to TRBJ2-1; 9 bases map to TRBD2. CDR3 size: 16 residues. Germline V lookup: CDR1 SGHDN, CDR2 FVKESK. Germline trimming cut 4 bases from V and 0 bases from J; bases unmatched to any gene: 4.

V and J are TRBV3-1 (or the pseudogene TRBV3-2) and TRBJ2-3; 8 bases map to TRBD2. CDR3 length: 15 amino acids. The germline V gene has CDR1 LGHDT and CDR2 YNNKEL (reference sequence). Germline trimming cut 1 base from V and 4 bases from J; bases unmatched to any gene: 4. CDR3: CASSQAAGVSDTQYF. The CDR3 nucleotides are TGTGCCAGCAGCCAAGCAGCGGGGGTTTCAGATACGCAGTATTTT.

The J gene is TRBJ2-3, the V gene TRBV2; TRBD2 matches 15 bases. The CDR3 has 18 amino acids. In germline, CDR1 is SNHLY, CDR2 FYNNEI. Trimming removed 3 bases from V and 5 bases from J; junction bases left unmatched: 9. The DNA of the CDR3 is TGTGCCAGCAGTGAGCTCGGACTAGCGGGGGGGGTAGAAGATACGCAGTATTTT. Translating it yields CASSELGLAGGVEDTQYF.

This clone was detected once. The chain couples TRBV18 to TRBJ1-1; D might be TRBD1 (5 bases). V was cut by 3 bases and J by 4 bases, with 15 bases left in between. Looked up from germline, CDR1 is KGHSH and CDR2 is LQKENI. CDR3 size: 15 residues. CDR3 in DNA: TGTGCCAGCTCACCGCCGTTTGGTGGGGGCACTGAAGCTTTCTTT. This gives the protein CASSPPFGGGTEAFF.